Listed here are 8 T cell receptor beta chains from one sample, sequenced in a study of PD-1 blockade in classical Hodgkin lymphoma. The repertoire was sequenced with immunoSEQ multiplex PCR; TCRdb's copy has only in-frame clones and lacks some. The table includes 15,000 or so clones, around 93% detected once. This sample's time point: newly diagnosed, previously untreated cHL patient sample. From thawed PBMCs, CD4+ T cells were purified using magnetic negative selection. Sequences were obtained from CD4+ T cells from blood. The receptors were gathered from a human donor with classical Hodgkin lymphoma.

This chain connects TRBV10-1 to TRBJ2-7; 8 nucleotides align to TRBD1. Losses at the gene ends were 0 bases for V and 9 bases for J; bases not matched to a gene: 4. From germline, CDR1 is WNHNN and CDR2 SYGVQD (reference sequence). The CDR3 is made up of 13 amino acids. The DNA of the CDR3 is TGCGCCAGCAGTGAGTCCCCAGGGACAGGGCAGTACTTC. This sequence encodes CASSESPGTGQYF.

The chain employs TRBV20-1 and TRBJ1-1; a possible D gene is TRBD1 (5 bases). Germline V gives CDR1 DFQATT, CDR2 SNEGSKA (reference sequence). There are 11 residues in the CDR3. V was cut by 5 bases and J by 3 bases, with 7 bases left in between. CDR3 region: CSAGGDTEAFF. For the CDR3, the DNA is TGCAGTGCTGGGGGGGACACTGAAGCTTTCTTT.

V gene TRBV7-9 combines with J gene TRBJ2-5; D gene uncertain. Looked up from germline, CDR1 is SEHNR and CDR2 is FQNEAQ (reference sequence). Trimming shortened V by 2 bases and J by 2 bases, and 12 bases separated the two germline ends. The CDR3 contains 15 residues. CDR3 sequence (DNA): TGTGCCAGCAGCTTATTGGGTCGAAGTCAAGAGACCCAGTACTTC. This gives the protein CASSLLGRSQETQYF.

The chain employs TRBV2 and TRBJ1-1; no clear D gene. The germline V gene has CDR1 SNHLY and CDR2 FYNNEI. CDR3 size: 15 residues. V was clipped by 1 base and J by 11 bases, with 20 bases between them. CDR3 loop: CASSEGGGPISEAFF. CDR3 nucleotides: TGTGCCAGCAGTGAAGGTGGCGGTCCCATATCAGAGGCTTTCTTT.

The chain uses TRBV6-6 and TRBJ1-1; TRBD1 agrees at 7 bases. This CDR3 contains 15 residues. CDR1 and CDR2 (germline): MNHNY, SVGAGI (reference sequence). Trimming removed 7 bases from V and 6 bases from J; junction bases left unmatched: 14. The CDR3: CASTERGPPGPEAFF. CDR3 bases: TGTGCCAGCACCGAGAGGGGGCCCCCGGGGCCTGAAGCTTTCTTT.

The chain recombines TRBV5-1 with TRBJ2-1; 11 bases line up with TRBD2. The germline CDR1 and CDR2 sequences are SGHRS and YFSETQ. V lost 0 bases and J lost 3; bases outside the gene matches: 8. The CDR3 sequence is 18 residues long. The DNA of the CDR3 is TGCGCCAGCAGCTTGGGTCTAGCGGGAGGTTATGGCTACAATGAGCAGTTCTTC. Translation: CASSLGLAGGYGYNEQFF.

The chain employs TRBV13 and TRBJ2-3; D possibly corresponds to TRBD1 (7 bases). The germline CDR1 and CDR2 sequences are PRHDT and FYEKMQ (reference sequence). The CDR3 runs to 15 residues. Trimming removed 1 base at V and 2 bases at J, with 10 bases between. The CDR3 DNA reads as TGTGCCAGCAGCTTAGAGGAGGGGGCCACAGATACGCAGTATTTT. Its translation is CASSLEEGATDTQYF.

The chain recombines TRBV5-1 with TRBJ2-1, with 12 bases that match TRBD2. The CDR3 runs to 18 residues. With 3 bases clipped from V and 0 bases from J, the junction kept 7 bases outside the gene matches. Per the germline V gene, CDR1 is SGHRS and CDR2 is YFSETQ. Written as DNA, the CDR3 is TGCGCCAGCAGCTATTCTAGCGGGAGGGCGGGCTCCTACAATGAGCAGTTCTTC. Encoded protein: CASSYSSGRAGSYNEQFF. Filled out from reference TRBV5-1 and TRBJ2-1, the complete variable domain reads KAGVTQTPRYLIKTRGQQVTLSCSPISGHRSVSWYQQTPGQGLQFLFEYFSETQRNKGNFPGRFSGRQFSNSRSEMNVSTLELGDSALYLCASSYSSGRAGSYNEQFFGPGTRLTVL.